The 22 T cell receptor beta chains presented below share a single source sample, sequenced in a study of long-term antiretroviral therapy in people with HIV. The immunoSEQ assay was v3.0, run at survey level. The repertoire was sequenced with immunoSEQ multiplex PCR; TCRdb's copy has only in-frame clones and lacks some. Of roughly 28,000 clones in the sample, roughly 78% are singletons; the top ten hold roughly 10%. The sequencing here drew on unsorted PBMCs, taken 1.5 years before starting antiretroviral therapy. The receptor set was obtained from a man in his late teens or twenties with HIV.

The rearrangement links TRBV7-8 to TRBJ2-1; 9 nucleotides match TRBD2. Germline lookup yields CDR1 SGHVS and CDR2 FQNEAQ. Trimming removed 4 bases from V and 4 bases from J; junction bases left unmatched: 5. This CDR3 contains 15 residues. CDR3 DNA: TGTGCCAGCAGCTGGCGGGAGGGGGAATACAATGAGCAGTTCTTC. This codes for CASSWREGEYNEQFF.

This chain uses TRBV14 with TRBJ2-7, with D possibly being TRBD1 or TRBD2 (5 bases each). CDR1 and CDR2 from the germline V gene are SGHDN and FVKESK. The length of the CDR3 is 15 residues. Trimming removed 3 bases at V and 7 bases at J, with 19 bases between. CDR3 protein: CASSHPGTSAREQYF. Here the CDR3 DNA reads TGTGCCAGCAGCCACCCCGGGACCTCAGCGAGGGAGCAGTACTTC.

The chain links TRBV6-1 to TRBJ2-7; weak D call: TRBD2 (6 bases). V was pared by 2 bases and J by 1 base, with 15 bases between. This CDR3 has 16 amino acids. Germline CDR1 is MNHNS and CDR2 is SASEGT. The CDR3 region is CASSEWPGRGSYEQYF. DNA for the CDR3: TGTGCCAGCAGTGAATGGCCCGGGAGAGGATCCTACGAGCAGTACTTC.

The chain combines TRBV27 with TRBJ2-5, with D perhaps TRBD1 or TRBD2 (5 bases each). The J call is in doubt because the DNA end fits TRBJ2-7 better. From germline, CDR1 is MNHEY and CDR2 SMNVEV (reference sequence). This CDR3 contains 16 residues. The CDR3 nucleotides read TGTGCCAGCAGTTTCTCACCCGGGGACGAGGACTACGAGCAGTACTTC. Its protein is CASSFSPGDEDYEQYF.

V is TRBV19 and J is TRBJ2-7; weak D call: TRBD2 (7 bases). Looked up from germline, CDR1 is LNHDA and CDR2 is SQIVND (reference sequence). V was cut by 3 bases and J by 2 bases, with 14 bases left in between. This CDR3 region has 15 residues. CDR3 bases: TGTGCCAGTAGTATTGCGAGGGGGGGAACCTACGAGCAGTACTTC. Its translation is CASSIARGGTYEQYF.

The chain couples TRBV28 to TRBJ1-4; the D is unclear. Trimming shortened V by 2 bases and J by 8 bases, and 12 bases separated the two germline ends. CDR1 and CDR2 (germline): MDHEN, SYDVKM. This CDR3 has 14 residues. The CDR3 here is CASSLVGVNEKLFF. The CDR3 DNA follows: TGTGCCAGCAGTTTAGTTGGGGTAAACGAAAAACTGTTTTTT.

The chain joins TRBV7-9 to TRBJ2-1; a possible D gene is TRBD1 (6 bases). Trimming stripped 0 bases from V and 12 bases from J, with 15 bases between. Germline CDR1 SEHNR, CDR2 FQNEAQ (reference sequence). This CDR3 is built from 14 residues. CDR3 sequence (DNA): TGTGCCAGCAGCTTAGCCCGGATAGGGGGTGCGCAGTTCTTC. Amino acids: CASSLARIGGAQFF.

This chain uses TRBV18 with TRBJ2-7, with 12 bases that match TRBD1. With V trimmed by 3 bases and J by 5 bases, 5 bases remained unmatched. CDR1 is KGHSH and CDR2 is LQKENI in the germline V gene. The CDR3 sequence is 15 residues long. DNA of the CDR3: TGTGCCAGCTCACCTCAAGGGACAGGGGGCGACGAGCAGTACTTC. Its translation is CASSPQGTGGDEQYF.

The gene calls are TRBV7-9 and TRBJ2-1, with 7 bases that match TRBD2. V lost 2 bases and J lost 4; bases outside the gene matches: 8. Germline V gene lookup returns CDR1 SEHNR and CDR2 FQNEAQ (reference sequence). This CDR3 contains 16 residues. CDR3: CASSLREGKNYNEQFF. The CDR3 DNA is TGTGCCAGCAGCTTAAGGGAGGGGAAGAATTACAATGAGCAGTTCTTC.

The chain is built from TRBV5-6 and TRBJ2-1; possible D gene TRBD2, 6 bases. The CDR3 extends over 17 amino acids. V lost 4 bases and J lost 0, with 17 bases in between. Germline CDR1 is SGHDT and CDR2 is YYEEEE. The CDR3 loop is CASSGLGAGSSYNEQFF. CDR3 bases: TGTGCCAGCAGCGGCCTTGGTGCGGGAAGCTCCTACAATGAGCAGTTCTTC.

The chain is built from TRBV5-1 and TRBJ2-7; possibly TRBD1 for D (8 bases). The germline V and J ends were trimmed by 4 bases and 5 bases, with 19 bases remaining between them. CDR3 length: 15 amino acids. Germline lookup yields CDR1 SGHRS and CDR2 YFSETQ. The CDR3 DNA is TGCGCCAGCAGCACCGGACAGGGAGGGAAGGACGAGCAGTACTTC. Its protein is CASSTGQGGKDEQYF.

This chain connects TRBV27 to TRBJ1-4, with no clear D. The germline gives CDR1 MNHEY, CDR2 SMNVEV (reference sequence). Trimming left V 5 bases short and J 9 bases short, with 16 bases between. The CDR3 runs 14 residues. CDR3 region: CASSARSSAKKLFF. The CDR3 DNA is TGTGCCAGCAGTGCCCGGTCCTCGGCCAAAAAACTGTTTTTT.

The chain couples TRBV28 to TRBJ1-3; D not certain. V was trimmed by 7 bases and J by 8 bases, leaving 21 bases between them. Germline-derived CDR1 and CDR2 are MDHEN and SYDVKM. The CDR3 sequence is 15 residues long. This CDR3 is CASTFERPTGYTIYF. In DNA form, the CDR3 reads TGTGCCAGCACCTTTGAAAGGCCTACGGGATACACCATATATTTT.

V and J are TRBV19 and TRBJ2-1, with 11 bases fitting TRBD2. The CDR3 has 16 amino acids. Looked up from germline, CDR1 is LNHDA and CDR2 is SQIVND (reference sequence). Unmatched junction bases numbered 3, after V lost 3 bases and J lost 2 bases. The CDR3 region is CASSIYSGRAYNEQFF. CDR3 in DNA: TGTGCCAGTAGTATCTATAGCGGGAGGGCCTACAATGAGCAGTTCTTC.

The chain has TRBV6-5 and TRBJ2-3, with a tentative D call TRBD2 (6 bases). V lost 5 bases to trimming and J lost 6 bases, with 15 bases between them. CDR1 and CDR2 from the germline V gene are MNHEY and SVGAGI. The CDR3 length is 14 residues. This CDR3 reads CASSLFAGLDTQYF. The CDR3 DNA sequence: TGTGCCAGCAGTCTGTTCGCGGGGCTGGATACGCAGTATTTT.

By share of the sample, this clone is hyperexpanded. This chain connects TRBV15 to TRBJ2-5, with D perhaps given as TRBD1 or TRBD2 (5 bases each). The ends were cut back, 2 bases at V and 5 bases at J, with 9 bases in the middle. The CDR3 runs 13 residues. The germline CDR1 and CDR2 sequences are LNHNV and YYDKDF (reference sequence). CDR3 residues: CATSRYGGETQYF. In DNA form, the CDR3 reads TGTGCCACCAGCAGATATGGGGGTGAGACCCAGTACTTC.

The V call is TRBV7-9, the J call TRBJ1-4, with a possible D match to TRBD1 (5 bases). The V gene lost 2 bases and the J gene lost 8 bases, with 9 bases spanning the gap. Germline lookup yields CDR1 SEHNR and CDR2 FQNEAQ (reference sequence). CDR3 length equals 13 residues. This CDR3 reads CASSLQGPEKLFF. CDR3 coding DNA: TGTGCCAGCAGCTTACAGGGCCCGGAAAAACTGTTTTTT.

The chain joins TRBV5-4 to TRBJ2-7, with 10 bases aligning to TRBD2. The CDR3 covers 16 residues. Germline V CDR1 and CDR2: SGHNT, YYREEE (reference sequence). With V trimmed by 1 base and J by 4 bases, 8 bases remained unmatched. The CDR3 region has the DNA TGTGCCAGCAGCTTGATGCCTAGCGGGAGTTCATACGAGCAGTACTTC. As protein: CASSLMPSGSSYEQYF.

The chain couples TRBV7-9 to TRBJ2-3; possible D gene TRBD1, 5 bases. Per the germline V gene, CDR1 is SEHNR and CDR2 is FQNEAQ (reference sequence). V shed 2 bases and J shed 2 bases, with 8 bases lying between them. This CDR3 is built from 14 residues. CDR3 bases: TGTGCCAGCAGCTTACAGGGCTTCACAGATACGCAGTATTTT. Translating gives CASSLQGFTDTQYF.

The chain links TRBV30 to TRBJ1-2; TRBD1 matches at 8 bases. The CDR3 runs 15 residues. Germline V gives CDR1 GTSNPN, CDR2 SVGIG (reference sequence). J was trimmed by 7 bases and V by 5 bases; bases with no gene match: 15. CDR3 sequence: CAWFQGAGGMSGYTF. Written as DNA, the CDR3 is TGTGCCTGGTTCCAGGGGGCAGGGGGCATGAGTGGCTACACCTTC.

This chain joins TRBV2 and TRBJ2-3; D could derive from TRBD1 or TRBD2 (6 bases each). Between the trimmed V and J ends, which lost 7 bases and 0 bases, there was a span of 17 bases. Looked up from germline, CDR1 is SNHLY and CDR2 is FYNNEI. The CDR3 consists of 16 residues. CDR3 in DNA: TGTGCCAGCATCCTGGGCACGGGGGCGAGCACAGATACGCAGTATTTT. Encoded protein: CASILGTGASTDTQYF.

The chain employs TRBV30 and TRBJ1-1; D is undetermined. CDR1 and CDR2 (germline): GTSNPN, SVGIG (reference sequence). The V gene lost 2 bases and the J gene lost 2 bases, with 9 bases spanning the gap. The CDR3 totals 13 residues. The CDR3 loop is CAWSRQLNTEAFF. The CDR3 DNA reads TGTGCCTGGAGTCGGCAACTTAACACTGAAGCTTTCTTT. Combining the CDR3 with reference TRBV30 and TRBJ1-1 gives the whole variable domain SQTIHQWPATLVQPVGSPLSLECTVEGTSNPNLYWYRQAAGRGLQLLFYSVGIGQISSEVPQNLSASRPQDRQFILSSKKLLLSDSGFYLCAWSRQLNTEAFFGQGTRLTVV.